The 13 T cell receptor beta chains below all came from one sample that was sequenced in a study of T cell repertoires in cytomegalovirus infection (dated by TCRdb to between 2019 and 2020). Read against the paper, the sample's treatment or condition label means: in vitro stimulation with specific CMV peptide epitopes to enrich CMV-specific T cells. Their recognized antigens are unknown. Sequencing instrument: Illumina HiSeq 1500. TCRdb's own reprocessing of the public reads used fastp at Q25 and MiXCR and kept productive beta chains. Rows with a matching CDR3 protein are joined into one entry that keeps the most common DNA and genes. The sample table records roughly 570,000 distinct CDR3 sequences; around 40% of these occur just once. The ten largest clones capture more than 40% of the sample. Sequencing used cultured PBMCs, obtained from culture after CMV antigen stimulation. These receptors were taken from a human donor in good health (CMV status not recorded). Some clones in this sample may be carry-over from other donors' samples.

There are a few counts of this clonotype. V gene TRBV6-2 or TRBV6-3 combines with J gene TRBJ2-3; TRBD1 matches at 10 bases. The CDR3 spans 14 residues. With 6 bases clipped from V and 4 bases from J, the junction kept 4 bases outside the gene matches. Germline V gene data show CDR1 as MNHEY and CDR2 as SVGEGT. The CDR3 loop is CASRRDRGSDTQYF. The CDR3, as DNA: TGTGCCAGCAGACGGGACAGGGGTTCAGATACGCAGTATTTT.

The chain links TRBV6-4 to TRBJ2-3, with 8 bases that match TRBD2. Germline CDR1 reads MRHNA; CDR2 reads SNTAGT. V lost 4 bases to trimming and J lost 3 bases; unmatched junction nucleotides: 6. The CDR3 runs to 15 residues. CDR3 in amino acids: CASSATGGRTDTQYF. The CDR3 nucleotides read TGTGCCAGCAGTGCTACGGGAGGGCGAACAGATACGCAGTATTTT.

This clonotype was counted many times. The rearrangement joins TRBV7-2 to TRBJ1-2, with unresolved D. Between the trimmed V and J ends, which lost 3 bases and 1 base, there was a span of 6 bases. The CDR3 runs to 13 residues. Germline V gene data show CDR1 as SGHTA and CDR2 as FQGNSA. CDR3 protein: CASSFGRNYGYTF. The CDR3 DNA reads TGTGCCAGCAGCTTCGGCCGTAACTATGGCTACACCTTC.

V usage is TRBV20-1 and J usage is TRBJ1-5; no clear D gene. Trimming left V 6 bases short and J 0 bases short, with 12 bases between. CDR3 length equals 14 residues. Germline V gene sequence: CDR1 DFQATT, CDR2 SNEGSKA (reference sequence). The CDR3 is CSALGIYSNQPQHF. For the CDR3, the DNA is TGCAGTGCCCTAGGGATTTATAGCAATCAGCCCCAGCATTTT.

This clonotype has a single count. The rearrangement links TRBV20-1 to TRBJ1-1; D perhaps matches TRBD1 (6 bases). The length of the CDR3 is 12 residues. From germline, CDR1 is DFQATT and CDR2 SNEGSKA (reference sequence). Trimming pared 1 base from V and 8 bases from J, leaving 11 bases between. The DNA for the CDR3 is TGCAGTGCTAGAGGGACAGCTGAGGAAGCTTTCTTT. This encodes CSARGTAEEAFF.

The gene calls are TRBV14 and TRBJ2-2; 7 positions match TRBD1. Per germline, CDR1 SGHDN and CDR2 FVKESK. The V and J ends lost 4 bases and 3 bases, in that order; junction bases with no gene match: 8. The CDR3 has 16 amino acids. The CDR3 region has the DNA TGTGCCAGCAGCCCACGACAGGGCTACTACACCGGGGAGCTGTTTTTT. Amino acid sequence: CASSPRQGYYTGELFF.

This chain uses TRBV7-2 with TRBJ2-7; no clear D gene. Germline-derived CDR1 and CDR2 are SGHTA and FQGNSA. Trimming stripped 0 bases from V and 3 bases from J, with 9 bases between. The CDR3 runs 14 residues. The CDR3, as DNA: TGTGCCAGCAGCTTAGCGCGGACCCGCTACGAGCAGTACTTC. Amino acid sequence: CASSLARTRYEQYF.

The CDR3 reads CASSFTGQGSYGYTF. CDR3 in DNA: TGTGCCAGCAGCTTCACGGGACAGGGCTCCTATGGCTACACCTTC. The V call is TRBV7-2, the J call TRBJ1-2, with 9 positions matching TRBD1. Germline CDR1 reads SGHTA; CDR2 reads FQGNSA. The junction had 6 bases not matched to a gene; V was cut back by 3 bases and J by 4 bases. This CDR3 has 15 residues. Full variable domain (outside the CDR3, taken from reference TRBV7-2 and TRBJ1-2): GAGVSQSPSNKVTEKGKDVELRCDPISGHTALYWYRQSLGQGLEFLIYFQGNSAPDKSGLPSDRFSAERTGGSVSTLTIQRTQQEDSAVYLCASSFTGQGSYGYTFGSGTRLTVV.

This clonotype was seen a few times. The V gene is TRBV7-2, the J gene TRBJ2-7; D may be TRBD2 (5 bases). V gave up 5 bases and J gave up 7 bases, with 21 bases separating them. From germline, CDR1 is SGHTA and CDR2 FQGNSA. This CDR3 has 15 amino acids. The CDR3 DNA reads TGTGCCAGCAGCCGCCTAGCCCTAGGCTCGGGGGAGCAGTACTTC. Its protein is CASSRLALGSGEQYF.

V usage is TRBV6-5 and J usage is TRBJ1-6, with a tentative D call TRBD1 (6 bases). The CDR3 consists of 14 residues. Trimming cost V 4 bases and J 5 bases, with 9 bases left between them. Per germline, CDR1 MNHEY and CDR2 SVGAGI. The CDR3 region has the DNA TGTGCCAGCAGTTCTTGGACAGATAATTCACCCCTCCACTTT. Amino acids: CASSSWTDNSPLHF.

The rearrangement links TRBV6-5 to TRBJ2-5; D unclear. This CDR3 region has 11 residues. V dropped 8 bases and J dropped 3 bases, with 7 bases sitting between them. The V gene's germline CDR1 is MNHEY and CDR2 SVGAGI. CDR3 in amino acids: CASCHEETQYF. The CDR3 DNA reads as TGTGCCAGCTGTCATGAAGAGACCCAGTACTTC.

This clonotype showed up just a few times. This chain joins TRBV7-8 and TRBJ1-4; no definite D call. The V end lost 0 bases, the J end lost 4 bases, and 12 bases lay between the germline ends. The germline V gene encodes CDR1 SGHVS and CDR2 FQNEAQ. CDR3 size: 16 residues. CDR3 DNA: TGTGCCAGCAGCTTAGCGCATGCCGGAAGTAATGAAAAACTGTTTTTT. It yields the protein CASSLAHAGSNEKLFF.

CDR3 residues: CASNTGAQPQHF. CDR3 sequence (DNA): TGTGCCAGCAATACAGGAGCTCAGCCCCAGCATTTT. The gene calls are TRBV6-6 and TRBJ1-5; a possible D gene is TRBD1 (5 bases). The CDR3 extends over 12 amino acids. Germline CDR1 MNHNY, CDR2 SVGAGI (reference sequence). V was clipped by 7 bases and J by 6 bases, with 10 bases between them.